The entry below describes one T cell receptor (beta chain). Its antigen is unidentified. V dropped 0 bases and J dropped 7 bases, with 14 bases sitting between them. The CDR3 has 15 amino acids. Germline values: CDR1 SGHRS, CDR2 YFSETQ. The repertoire was sequenced with immunoSEQ multiplex PCR; TCRdb's copy has only in-frame clones and lacks some. The data show about 76,000 clones, with more than 75% seen just once and approximately 5% held by the top ten. The sample is drawn from a study of T cell responses to AZD1222 COVID-19 vaccine. The study, taken as a whole, reports: Receipt of two AZD1222 doses was followed by a rise in Spike-specific TCR breadth and depth. Among the donors, most were white British and more were female, and clonal diversity was possibly underestimated. Spike-spanning, vaccine-associated CD4 TCRs were dominant at 160-218 and 743-854. Seropositive status at baseline applied to only six AZD1222 recipients.

This clonotype originated in an adult in good health. Here the sequenced sample was peripheral blood, taken on day 0 of MenACWY control vaccination. The J gene is TRBJ2-1, the V gene TRBV5-1, with D uncertain. Written as DNA, the CDR3 is TGCGCCAGCAGCTTGGCAGCCCACCCTGGGAATGAGCAGTTCTTC. This sequence encodes CASSLAAHPGNEQFF.